Below, one T cell receptor (beta chain) is given with its context. No antigen is known for it. This entry is derived from a study of OX40 agonist ivuxolimab in advanced cancers. Study observations and caveats: Certain nonresponding patients likewise had low normalized T-cell clonal expansion. Which antigen the expanded peripheral T cells recognized is unknown.

The germline V and J ends were trimmed by 6 bases and 7 bases, with 22 bases remaining between them. The CDR3 is 15 amino acids. CDR1 and CDR2 from the germline V gene are KGHSH and LQKENI. TCRdb's copy holds only in-frame clones and misses some; the assay was immunoSEQ multiplex PCR. The sample has roughly 56,000 clones, around four fifths seen once. V gene TRBV18 combines with J gene TRBJ2-7; a possible D gene is TRBD2 (5 bases). The TCR sequence derives from an adult with an advanced solid tumor such as melanoma, head and neck, liver or kidney cancer. The sample here was CD4+ or CD8+ T cells sorted from blood, taken in a trial of the OX40 agonist ivuxolimab. As DNA, the CDR3 is TGTGCCAGCTCTCCTGATCTAGCCCAAGGCGGTGAGCAGTACTTC. The encoded protein is CASSPDLAQGGEQYF. Using reference TRBV18 and TRBJ2-7 for the parts outside the CDR3, the full variable domain is NAGVMQNPRHLVRRRGQEARLRCSPMKGHSHVYWYRQLPEEGLKFMVYLQKENIIDESGMPKERFSAEFPKEGPSILRIQQVVRGDSAAYFCASSPDLAQGGEQYFGPGTRLTVT.